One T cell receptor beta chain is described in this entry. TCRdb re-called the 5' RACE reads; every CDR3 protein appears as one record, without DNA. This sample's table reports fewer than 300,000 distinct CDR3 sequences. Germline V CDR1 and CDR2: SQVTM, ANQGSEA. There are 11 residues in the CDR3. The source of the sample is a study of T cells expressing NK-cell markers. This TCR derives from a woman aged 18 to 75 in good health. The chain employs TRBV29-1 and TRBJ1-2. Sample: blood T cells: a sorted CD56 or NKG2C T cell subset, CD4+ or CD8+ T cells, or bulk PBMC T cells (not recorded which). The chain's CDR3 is CSGGSFNGYTF. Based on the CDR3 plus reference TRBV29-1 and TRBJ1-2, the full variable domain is SAVISQKPSRDICQRGTSLTIQCQVDSQVTMMFWYRQQPGQSLTLIATANQGSEATYESGFVIDKFPISRPNLTFSTLTVSNMSPEDSSIYLCSGGSFNGYTFGSGTRLTVV.